Listed below are T cell receptor beta chains from one sample, sequenced in a study of cytomegalovirus exposure and HLA in healthy donors. Here immunoSEQ multiplex PCR was the method, and the copy in TCRdb shows in-frame clones only, minus some. The table records about 150,000 clones, roughly 84% of them present only once. Sequences were obtained from PBMCs. The receptors were gathered from a young woman in good health and CMV-seronegative. The CDR3 runs from the conserved cysteine through the conserved F or W. The D gene is left open where the match is weak. Where a row states a size, it is once, few, many or the class of an expanded clone; other rows omit it.

>TRBJ2-1|.|TRBV7-2|TRBD1
TGTGCCAGCCGATCTGACAGGGGCCCCTACAATGAGCAGTTCTTC
CASRSDRGPYNEQFF
>TRBJ2-7|.|TRBV27|.
TGTGCCAGCAGTTTATCGATGAAGGGGGTCCCCCACGAGCAGTACTTC
CASSLSMKGVPHEQYF
>TRBJ2-3|.|TRBV6-4|.
TGTGCCAGCAGTGATCTTAGAGGAGATACGCAGTATTTT
CASSDLRGDTQYF
>TRBJ2-7|.|TRBV5-4|TRBD1
TGTGCCAGCAGCCCAACCGCGTCCGGGACAGACTCCTACGAGCAGTACTTC
CASSPTASGTDSYEQYF
>TRBJ2-7|.|TRBV7-3|.
TGTGCCAGCAGCTCCCGGGGGTTCTCCTACGAGCAGTACTTC
CASSSRGFSYEQYF
>TRBJ1-3|.|TRBV7-9|TRBD1
TGTGCCAGCAGCTCCGACAGGGCGAGAAACACCATATATTTT
CASSSDRARNTIYF
>TRBJ2-7|.|TRBV7-2|TRBD1
TGTGCCAGCAGATACGACAGGGCCTCCTACGAGCAGTACTTC
CASRYDRASYEQYF
>TRBJ2-2|once|TRBV9|.
TGTGCCAGCAGTGACAGTGCGAACACCGGGGAGCTGTTTTTT
CASSDSANTGELFF
>TRBJ1-4|.|TRBV28|TRBD1
TGTGCCAGCAGTTTTCAGGGACAGGGCTACGAAAAACTGTTTTTT
CASSFQGQGYEKLFF
>TRBJ2-6|.|TRBV11-1|.
TGTGCCAGCAGCTTCGGGGGCTCTGGGGCCAACGTCCTGACTTTC
CASSFGGSGANVLTF
>TRBJ2-5|.|TRBV13|.
TGTGCCAGCAGCTTCGGGGAACAAGAGACCCAGTACTTC
CASSFGEQETQYF
>TRBJ2-7|.|TRBV9|TRBD2
TGTGCCAGCAGCGTAGGTACTAGCGGGAGTGTAGAGCAGTACTTC
CASSVGTSGSVEQYF
>TRBJ1-3|.|TRBV2|.
TGTGCCAGCAGTGAGGATCAACAGGGAAATTCCTCTGGAAACACCATATATTTT
CASSEDQQGNSSGNTIYF
>TRBJ2-5|.|TRBV6-1|.
TGTGCCAGCAGTGGGAGACAAGAGACCCAGTACTTC
CASSGRQETQYF
>TRBJ2-7|.|TRBV6-5|TRBD1
TGTGCCAGCAGTTACCTTGGGACAGGGGACTACGAGCAGTACTTC
CASSYLGTGDYEQYF
>TRBJ1-2|few|TRBV29-1|.
TGCACCACTGGGCAGGGAGGGGACTATGGCTACACCTTC
CTTGQGGDYGYTF
>TRBJ2-2|.|TRBV5-1|.
TGCGCCAGCACGGGTGCCACCGGGGAGCTGTTTTTT
CASTGATGELFF
>TRBJ2-3|.|TRBV4-3|TRBD2
TGCGCCAGCAGCCAAGATAGCGGCGGGGCCGCGGGGGGTACGCAGTATTTT
CASSQDSGGAAGGTQYF
>TRBJ2-1|once|TRBV12-5|TRBD2
TGTGCTAGTGGCGCGGGAGGTCTCATCTTTGAGCAGTTCTTC
CASGAGGLIFEQFF
>TRBJ2-6|.|TRBV7-2|.
TGTGCCAGCAGCCGCGAGGAGACTGGGGCCAACGTCCTGACTTTC
CASSREETGANVLTF
>TRBJ2-1|once|TRBV15|TRBD1
TGTGCCACCAGCGTCCAATGGACAGGGGATTGGAAACTGAGCTCCTACAATGAGCAGTTCTTC
CATSVQWTGDWKLSSYNEQFF
>TRBJ1-3|.|TRBV9|.
TGTGCCAGCAGCCCCCGACCCGCAGGGATCTCTGGAAACACCATATATTTT
CASSPRPAGISGNTIYF
>TRBJ1-3|.|TRBV7-9|.
TGTGCCAGCAGCGTGGAGGGGACCTTCTCTGGAAACACCATATATTTT
CASSVEGTFSGNTIYF
>TRBJ1-6|.|TRBV6-6|.
TGTGCCAGCATGGCGGGGGCCAATTCACCCCTCCACTTT
CASMAGANSPLHF
>TRBJ2-7|.|TRBV5-1|TRBD1
TGCGCCAGCAGCTTAGGGACAGGGTACTACGAGCAGTACTTC
CASSLGTGYYEQYF
>TRBJ2-3|.|TRBV10-3|.
TGTGCCATCAGCCTAGACGGAGATACGCAGTATTTT
CAISLDGDTQYF
>TRBJ2-5|.|TRBV4-3|TRBD2
TGCGCCAGCAGCCAAGGACTAGCGGGAGTCGGAGAGACCCAGTACTTC
CASSQGLAGVGETQYF
>TRBJ1-5|once|TRBV19|.
TGTGCCAGTAGTATTCCTAGCCGTAAAGGCAATCAGCCCCAGCATTTT
CASSIPSRKGNQPQHF
>TRBJ2-5|.|TRBV12-5|TRBD1
TGTGCTAGTGCTTTGACAGGGGGCCAGTACCAAGAGACCCAGTACTTC
CASALTGGQYQETQYF